This T cell receptor (beta chain) stems from a study of CD8+CD57+ T cells in acquired aplastic anemia. The V gene's germline CDR1 is SNHLY and CDR2 FYNNEI. The CDR3 has 14 amino acids. The ends were cut back, 5 bases at V and 1 base at J, with 12 bases in the middle. This clonotype was observed many times. The study profiled TCR beta VDJ and CDR3 using genomic DNA as template. A single record per CDR3 protein comes from TCRdb applying MiXCR to the reads. The data show roughly 200,000 distinct CDR3 sequences, roughly 65% seen once. CD8+CD57+ cell expansion, shown by flow cytometry, had occurred in the patients selected for sequencing.

Sample: sorted CD4+, CD8+, or CD8+CD57+ T cells (not recorded which) from PBMCs. This clonotype was sampled from a human donor with aplastic anemia. The chain recombines TRBV2 with TRBJ2-7; D is perhaps TRBD2 (6 bases). The CDR3 spells CASSLFGGSYEQYF. CDR3 DNA: TGTGCCAGCAGTTTATTTGGGGGGTCCTACGAGCAGTACTTC.